The TCR beta chain described here comes from a study of early T cells in non-severe SARS-CoV-2 infection. TCRdb independently ran MiXCR on the 5' RACE reads; one entry per CDR3 protein. The data contain 25,000 to 30,000 distinct CDR3 sequences, around 4.4% of them singletons. This clonotype was detected only a few times. V lost 5 bases and J lost 4; bases outside the gene matches: 9. The CDR3 contains 15 residues. The V gene's germline CDR1 is SEHNR and CDR2 FQNEAQ (reference sequence). The V and J genes are TRBV7-9 and TRBJ2-7; 9 bases fit TRBD1. The receptor was isolated from an adult who was a healthcare worker with PCR-confirmed SARS-CoV-2 infection or an uninfected control (not recorded which). Sequencing was done on a sample of whole blood. In DNA, the CDR3 is TGTGCCAGCAGCCCTAGAAGGACAGGGGCATACGAGCAGTACTTC. Translation gives CASSPRRTGAYEQYF.